What follows describes a single T cell receptor (beta chain). TCRdb reprocessed the RT-PCR reads via MiXCR and lists one record per CDR3 protein. Among hundreds of thousands of distinct CDR3 sequences listed, 12% to 15% were seen once. Sequencing input: memory CD4+ T cells from blood. The source of this sequence is a female donor in good health, serving as a healthy control.

This CDR3 reads CASSFDRGVTGELFF. CDR3 sequence (DNA): TGTGCCAGCAGCTTCGACAGGGGCGTGACCGGGGAGCTGTTTTTT. This chain links TRBV12-3 or TRBV12-4 with TRBJ2-2; TRBD1 aligns across 8 bases. The junction had 8 bases not matched to a gene; V was cut back by 6 bases and J by 5 bases. The CDR3 has 15 residues.